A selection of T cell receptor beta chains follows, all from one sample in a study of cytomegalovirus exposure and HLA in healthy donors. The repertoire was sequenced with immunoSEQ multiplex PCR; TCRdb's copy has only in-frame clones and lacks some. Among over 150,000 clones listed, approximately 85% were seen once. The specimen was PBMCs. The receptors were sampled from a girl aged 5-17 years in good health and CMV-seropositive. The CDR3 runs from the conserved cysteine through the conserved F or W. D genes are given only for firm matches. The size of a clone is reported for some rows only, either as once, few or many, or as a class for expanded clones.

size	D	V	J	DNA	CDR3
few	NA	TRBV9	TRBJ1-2	TGTGCCAGCAGCGTAGCTCCGGGGGGGGGCTACACCTTC	CASSVAPGGGYTF
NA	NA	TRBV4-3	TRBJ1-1	TGCGCCAGCAGCCAAGGGACCGGGGGGATCACTGAAGCTTTCTTT	CASSQGTGGITEAFF
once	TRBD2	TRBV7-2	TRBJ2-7	TGTGCCAGCAGCTTCGGGACTAGCGGAGCCGAGCAGTACTTC	CASSFGTSGAEQYF
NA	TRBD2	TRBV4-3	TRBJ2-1	TGCGCCAGCAGCCAGGAAGGGGGACTAGCGGGGGGGCCGGAGTTCTTC	CASSQEGGLAGGPEFF
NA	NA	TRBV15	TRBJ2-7	TGTGCCACCAGCGCCCAAAAAAACAGTGGAGAGCAGTACTTC	CATSAQKNSGEQYF
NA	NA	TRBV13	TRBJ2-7	TGTGCCAGCAGCCTCGACAGGAGCTCCTACGAGCAGTACTTC	CASSLDRSSYEQYF
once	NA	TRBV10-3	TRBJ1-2	TGTGCCATCAGTAGCATACAGGGAAACTATGGCTACACCTTC	CAISSIQGNYGYTF
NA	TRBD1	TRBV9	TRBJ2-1	TGTGCCAGCGGCGTAGCCGGGACAGGGTTGGATGAGCAGTTCTTC	CASGVAGTGLDEQFF
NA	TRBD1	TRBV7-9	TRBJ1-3	TGTGCCAGCAGCATCTACGGGACAGTCTCTGGAAACACCATATATTTT	CASSIYGTVSGNTIYF
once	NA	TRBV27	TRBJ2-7	TGTGCCAGCAGTTTAAGCCGACAGAGCTACGAGCAGTACTTC	CASSLSRQSYEQYF
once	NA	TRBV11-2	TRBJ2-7	TGTGCCAGCAGCTTACCAGACAGGCCGCCGTACTTC	CASSLPDRPPYF
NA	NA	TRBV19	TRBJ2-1	TGTGCCAGTGAGGGAAACAATGAGCAGTTCTTC	CASEGNNEQFF
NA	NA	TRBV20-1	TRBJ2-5	TGCAGTGCTAAGAGGGAGACCCAGTACTTC	CSAKRETQYF
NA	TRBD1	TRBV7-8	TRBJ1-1	TGTGCCAGCAGCTTAGTGACAGGGGGCGCGGTAAGGGCTTTCTTT	CASSLVTGGAVRAFF
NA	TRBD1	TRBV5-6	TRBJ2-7	TGTGCCAGCAGCCGGACAGGCCTTTCCTACGAGCAGTACTTC	CASSRTGLSYEQYF
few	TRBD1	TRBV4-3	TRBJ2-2	TGCGCCAGCAGTTCTAACAGGGGGCGCAAGGCCGGGGAGCTGTTTTTT	CASSSNRGRKAGELFF
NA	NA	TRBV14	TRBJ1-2	TGTGCCAGCAGCCAAGAAAGGGAGGGAGGGTATGGCTACACCTTC	CASSQEREGGYGYTF
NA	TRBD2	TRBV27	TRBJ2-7	TGTGCCAGCAGCCCTGGGACTAGAGGCTACGAGCAGTACTTC	CASSPGTRGYEQYF
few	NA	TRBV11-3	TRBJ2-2	TGTGCCAGCAGCTTAGGGGGGGGCGGAACTAGTCTGAACACCGGGGAGCTGTTTTTT	CASSLGGGGTSLNTGELFF
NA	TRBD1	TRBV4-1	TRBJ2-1	TGCGCCAGCAGCCGCGACAGGGGTAACGGTGAGCAGTTCTTC	CASSRDRGNGEQFF
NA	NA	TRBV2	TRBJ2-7	TGTGCCAGCAGTGATCTTAGAGGTCTGTCGCCCAGCTACGAGCAGTACTTC	CASSDLRGLSPSYEQYF